The next 10 T cell receptor beta chains were all read from a single sample in a study of T-cell memory formation after mild COVID-19. TCRdb re-derived calls from the 5' RACE reads in MiXCR, one entry per CDR3 protein. The sample has 200,000 to 250,000 distinct CDR3 sequences; around 9.5% are singletons. Sequences were obtained from PBMCs or a T cell subset sorted from them (not recorded which). The receptor set was obtained from a man aged 18-30 years who had mild COVID-19 (a few samples of this study predate the infection). Cell type and time point are not known.

The sample holds a few counts of this clonotype. The CDR3: CASSQEELRTYEQYV. In DNA form, the CDR3 reads TGCGCCAGCAGCCAAGAGGAGTTGCGCACCTACGAGCAGTACGTC. The chain carries TRBV4-1 and TRBJ2-7; no firm D call. The CDR3 length is 15 residues. Germline V gene data show CDR1 as MGHRA and CDR2 as YSYEKL. V was clipped by 0 bases and J by 2 bases, with 11 bases between them.

This clonotype was counted at least ten times. The chain combines TRBV5-1 with TRBJ2-5; TRBD2 matches at 8 bases. Germline V gene lookup returns CDR1 SGHRS and CDR2 YFSETQ. The CDR3 runs 15 residues. After removal of 4 bases from V and 4 bases from J, the junction contained 9 bases not matched to a gene. The CDR3 region is CASSMGLVSGETQYF. The CDR3 nucleotides read TGCGCCAGCAGCATGGGACTAGTGAGTGGAGAGACCCAGTACTTC.

This clonotype was seen a handful of times. This chain uses TRBV20-1 with TRBJ2-2; possible D gene TRBD2, 5 bases. CDR1 DFQATT and CDR2 SNEGSKA come from the germline V gene (reference sequence). Trimming pared 7 bases from V and 7 bases from J, leaving 10 bases between. The CDR3 sequence is 11 residues long. The CDR3 sequence is CSVPDYGELFF. DNA for the CDR3: TGCAGTGTCCCAGACTACGGGGAGCTGTTTTTT.

The chain joins TRBV25-1 to TRBJ1-1; possible D gene TRBD1, 5 bases. Trimming stripped 7 bases from V and 0 bases from J, with 15 bases between. The CDR3 has 15 residues. CDR1 is MGHDK, CDR2 SYGVNS, per germline. In DNA, the CDR3 is TGTGCCAGCACTGCACGGGGGGGATTGAACACTGAAGCTTTCTTT. Encoded protein: CASTARGGLNTEAFF.

This clonotype was recorded at least ten times. The chain couples TRBV4-1 to TRBJ1-2; the D is unclear. Per the germline V gene, CDR1 is MGHRA and CDR2 is YSYEKL. V was shortened by 0 bases and J by 11 bases, with 13 bases between the two germline ends. The CDR3 runs to 13 residues. The CDR3 reads CASSQEQGKGYTF. For the CDR3, the DNA is TGCGCCAGCAGCCAAGAACAAGGGAAAGGTTACACCTTC.

This clonotype was recorded many times. The chain employs TRBV29-1 and TRBJ1-2, with D possibly matching TRBD1 (5 bases). The CDR3 contains 14 residues. CDR1 SQVTM and CDR2 ANQGSEA come from the germline V gene. Trimming removed 0 bases at V and 8 bases at J, with 16 bases between. CDR3 in amino acids: CSVEDLGARRGYTF. CDR3 nucleotides: TGCAGCGTTGAAGATCTAGGGGCCCGGCGAGGCTACACCTTC.

CDR3 residues: CSARPDPANYGYTF. Written as DNA, the CDR3 is TGCAGTGCTAGGCCGGATCCAGCTAACTATGGCTACACCTTC. The chain links TRBV20-1 to TRBJ1-2; D is unclear. The CDR3 spans 14 residues. Trimming shortened V by 3 bases and J by 0 bases, and 11 bases separated the two germline ends. The germline V gene has CDR1 DFQATT and CDR2 SNEGSKA (reference sequence).

This clonotype was detected ten times or more. The chain links TRBV5-6 to TRBJ1-5, with 7 bases identical to TRBD1. The CDR3 extends over 16 amino acids. Losses at the gene ends were 1 base for V and 9 bases for J; bases not matched to a gene: 13. Germline V gene sequence: CDR1 SGHDT, CDR2 YYEEEE. As DNA, the CDR3 is TGTGCCAGCAGCTTGTATGTAGGCAGGGGGGAACGGCCCCAGCATTTT. Protein product: CASSLYVGRGERPQHF.

This clonotype was counted between two and nine times. This sequence joins TRBV12-3 or TRBV12-4 and TRBJ2-7; 7 positions match TRBD1. V shed 2 bases, J shed 3 bases, and the junction held 13 bases outside the gene matches. This CDR3 has 17 residues. CDR3 in DNA: TGTGCCAGCAGTTTAAGGGTTTCTAGGGCAGGGGGCTACGAGCAGTACTTC. Residues: CASSLRVSRAGGYEQYF.

This chain links TRBV2 with TRBJ1-1, with a tentative D call TRBD1 (6 bases). Germline V gene data show CDR1 as SNHLY and CDR2 as FYNNEI. Trimming stripped 9 bases from V and 7 bases from J, with 9 bases between. The CDR3 length is 10 residues. CDR3 coding DNA: TGTGCCAGTACAGGGCTTGAAGCTTTCTTT. It encodes CASTGLEAFF.